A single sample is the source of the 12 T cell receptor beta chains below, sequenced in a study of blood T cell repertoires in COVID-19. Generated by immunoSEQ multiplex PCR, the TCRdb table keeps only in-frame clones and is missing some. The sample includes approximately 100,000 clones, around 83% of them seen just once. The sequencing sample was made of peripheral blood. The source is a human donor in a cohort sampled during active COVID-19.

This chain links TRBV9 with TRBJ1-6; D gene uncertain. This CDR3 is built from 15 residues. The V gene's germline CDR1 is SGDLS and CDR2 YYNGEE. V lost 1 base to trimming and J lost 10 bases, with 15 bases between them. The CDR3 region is CASSVSTEAVSPLHF. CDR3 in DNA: TGTGCCAGCAGCGTATCAACGGAGGCGGTGTCACCCCTCCACTTT. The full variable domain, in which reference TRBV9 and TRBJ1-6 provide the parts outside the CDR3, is DSGVTQTPKHLITATGQRVTLRCSPRSGDLSVYWYQQSLDQGLQFLIQYYNGEERAKGNILERFSAQQFPDLHSELNLSSLELGDSALYFCASSVSTEAVSPLHFGNGTRLTVT.

This CDR3 reads CASSVRLAGGNEQFF. The CDR3 nucleotides are TGTGCCAGCAGTGTGAGGCTAGCGGGAGGGAATGAGCAGTTCTTC. The chain employs TRBV2 and TRBJ2-1; 12 bases align to TRBD2. This CDR3 has 15 amino acids. J gave up 7 bases and V 4 bases, and 5 bases lay outside the gene matches. Looked up from germline, CDR1 is SNHLY and CDR2 is FYNNEI.

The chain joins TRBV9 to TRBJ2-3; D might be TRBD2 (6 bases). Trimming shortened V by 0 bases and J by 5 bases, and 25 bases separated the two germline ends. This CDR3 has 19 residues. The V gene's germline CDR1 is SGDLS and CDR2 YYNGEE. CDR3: CASSVATGSRHSGLDTQYF. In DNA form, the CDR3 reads TGTGCCAGCAGCGTAGCTACAGGATCCCGGCACAGCGGGCTAGATACGCAGTATTTT.

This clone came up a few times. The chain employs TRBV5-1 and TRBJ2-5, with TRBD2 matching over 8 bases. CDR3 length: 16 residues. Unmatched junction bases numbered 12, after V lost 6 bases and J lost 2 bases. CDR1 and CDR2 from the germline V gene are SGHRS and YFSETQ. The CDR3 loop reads CASTLSGSRVQETQYF. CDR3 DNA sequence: TGCGCCAGCACCTTAAGCGGGAGCCGGGTACAAGAGACCCAGTACTTC. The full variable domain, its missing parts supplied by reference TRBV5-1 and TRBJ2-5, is KAGVTQTPRYLIKTRGQQVTLSCSPISGHRSVSWYQQTPGQGLQFLFEYFSETQRNKGNFPGRFSGRQFSNSRSEMNVSTLELGDSALYLCASTLSGSRVQETQYFGPGTRLLVL.

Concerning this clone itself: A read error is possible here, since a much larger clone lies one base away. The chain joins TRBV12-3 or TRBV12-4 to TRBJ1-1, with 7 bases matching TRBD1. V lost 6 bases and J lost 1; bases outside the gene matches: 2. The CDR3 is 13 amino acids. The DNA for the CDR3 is TGTGCCAGCAGCCGGACAGGGAACACTGAAGCTTTCTTT. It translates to CASSRTGNTEAFF.

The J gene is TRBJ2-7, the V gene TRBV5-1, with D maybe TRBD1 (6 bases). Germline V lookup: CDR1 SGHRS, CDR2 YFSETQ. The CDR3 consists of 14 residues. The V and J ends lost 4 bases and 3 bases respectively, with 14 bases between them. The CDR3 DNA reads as TGCGCCAGCAGCCTTCAGGGGAGTGGCTACGAGCAGTACTTC. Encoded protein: CASSLQGSGYEQYF.

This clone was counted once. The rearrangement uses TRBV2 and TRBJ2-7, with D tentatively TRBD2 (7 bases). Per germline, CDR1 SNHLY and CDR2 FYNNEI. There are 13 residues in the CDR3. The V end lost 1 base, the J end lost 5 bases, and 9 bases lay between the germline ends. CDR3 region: CASSEGGGDEQYF. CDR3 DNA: TGTGCCAGCAGTGAAGGCGGGGGCGACGAGCAGTACTTC.

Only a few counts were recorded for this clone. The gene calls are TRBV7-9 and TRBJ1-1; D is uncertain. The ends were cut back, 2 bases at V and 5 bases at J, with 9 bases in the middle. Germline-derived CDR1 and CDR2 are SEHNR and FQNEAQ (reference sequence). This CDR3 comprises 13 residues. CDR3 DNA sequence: TGTGCCAGCAGCTTAATAGGAGGGACTGAAGCTTTCTTT. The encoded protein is CASSLIGGTEAFF.

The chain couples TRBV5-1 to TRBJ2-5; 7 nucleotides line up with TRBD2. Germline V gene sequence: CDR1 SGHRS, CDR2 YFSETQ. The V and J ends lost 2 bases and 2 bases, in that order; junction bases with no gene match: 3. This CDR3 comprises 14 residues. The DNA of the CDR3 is TGCGCCAGCAGCTTCACCGGGAGGCAAGAGACCCAGTACTTC. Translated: CASSFTGRQETQYF. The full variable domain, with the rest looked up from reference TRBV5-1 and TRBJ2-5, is KAGVTQTPRYLIKTRGQQVTLSCSPISGHRSVSWYQQTPGQGLQFLFEYFSETQRNKGNFPGRFSGRQFSNSRSEMNVSTLELGDSALYLCASSFTGRQETQYFGPGTRLLVL.

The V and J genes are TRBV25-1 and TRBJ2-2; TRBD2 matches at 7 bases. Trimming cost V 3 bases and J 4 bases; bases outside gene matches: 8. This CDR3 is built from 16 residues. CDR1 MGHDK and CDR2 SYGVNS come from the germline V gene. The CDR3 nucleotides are TGTGCCAGCAGTGAGGGCAGGACTAGTGGCACCGGGGAGCTGTTTTTT. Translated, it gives CASSEGRTSGTGELFF.

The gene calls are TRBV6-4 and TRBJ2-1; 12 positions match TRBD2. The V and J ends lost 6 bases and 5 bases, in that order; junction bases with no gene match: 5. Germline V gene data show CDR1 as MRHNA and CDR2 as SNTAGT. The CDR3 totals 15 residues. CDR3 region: CASRKLAGGHNEQFF. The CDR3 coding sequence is TGTGCCAGCAGAAAACTAGCGGGAGGTCACAATGAGCAGTTCTTC.

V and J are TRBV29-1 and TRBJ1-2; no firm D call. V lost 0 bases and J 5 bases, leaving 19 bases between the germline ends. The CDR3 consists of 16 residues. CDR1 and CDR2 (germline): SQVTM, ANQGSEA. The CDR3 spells CSVEDLLGGWPYGYTF. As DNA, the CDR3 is TGCAGCGTTGAAGATCTTCTCGGAGGGTGGCCTTATGGCTACACCTTC.